This note documents a single T cell receptor (beta chain) sequence. Its antigen is not identified. This sample was included in a study of radiotherapy plus CTLA-4 blockade in lung cancer. Study-wide context: Objective responses were recorded in 15% to 20% of patients, with disease control recorded in 25% to 35%.

Study findings and constraints: Reports state that early shifts in blood T cell clones, with interferon-beta, best predicted response.

CDR1 is SGDLS, CDR2 YYNGEE, per germline. The V segment lost 4 bases and the J segment 2 bases; nucleotides outside the gene matches: 8. CDR3 length: 18 residues. Clones were sequenced by immunoSEQ multiplex PCR, and TCRdb holds only the in-frame ones, with some missing. The sample includes about 110,000 clones, 81% of them seen just once. The source of this sequence is a human donor with non-small cell lung cancer that progressed on radiotherapy plus ipilimumab. Some clones in this sample may be carry-over from other donors' samples. The chain is built from TRBV9 and TRBJ2-3; 15 nucleotides align to TRBD2. The starting material was peripheral blood, obtained from a patient treated with radiotherapy plus ipilimumab. This chain's CDR3 is CASSFGTSGGFYTDTQYF. The CDR3 DNA sequence: TGTGCCAGCAGCTTTGGGACTAGCGGGGGGTTCTACACAGATACGCAGTATTTT.